This TCR beta chain was identified in a study of OX40 agonist ivuxolimab in advanced cancers. Across the study: Patients were dosed intravenously with ivuxolimab at 0.01 to 10 mg/kg every 2 weeks.

Per the germline V gene, CDR1 is KGHSH and CDR2 is LQKENI. V gave up 3 bases and J gave up 5 bases, with 13 bases separating them. The CDR3 extends over 14 amino acids. Sequenced by immunoSEQ multiplex PCR; TCRdb stores in-frame clones only, minus some. The sample lists 70,000 or so clones; more than 80% were seen once. The TCR originated in an adult with an advanced solid tumor such as melanoma, head and neck, liver or kidney cancer. Here the sequenced sample was CD4+ or CD8+ T cells sorted from blood, taken in a trial of the OX40 agonist ivuxolimab. The genes are TRBV18 and TRBJ2-5, with D unclear. CDR3 amino acids: CASSPSPSRETQYF. The CDR3 coding sequence is TGTGCCAGCTCACCGTCCCCTTCTAGGGAGACCCAGTACTTC.